Below, 12 T cell receptor beta chains from the same sample are listed, as sequenced in a study of beta chain features in type 1 diabetes. Antigens of these TCRs are unknown. Sequenced material consisted of expressed TCRB transcripts (all of the isolated RNA was reverse transcribed). The table came from immunoSEQ multiplex PCR; TCRdb's copy has only in-frame clones and leaves some out. The table has 150,000 or so clones, roughly 59% seen once. Study-wide findings and caveats: Shorter TCRB CDR3s, moderately but significantly so, marked every one of the four CD4+ subsets in Type 1 diabetes patients.

Sequencing was carried out using naive CD4+ T cells from blood. These receptors were taken from a man aged 30 to 45 with type 1 diabetes.

This clone was seen more than once but under ten times. The chain is built from TRBV29-1 and TRBJ2-7, with D uncertain. CDR1 is SQVTM, CDR2 ANQGSEA, per germline. The CDR3 spans 14 residues. Trimming took off 0 bases at V and 5 bases at J, with 14 bases between the two ends. CDR3 sequence: CSVEDPVRVHEQYF. CDR3 nucleotide sequence: TGCAGCGTTGAAGATCCGGTACGGGTCCACGAGCAGTACTTC.

This rearrangement joins TRBV30 to TRBJ1-1; possible D gene TRBD1, 5 bases. Germline CDR1 reads GTSNPN; CDR2 reads SVGIG (reference sequence). The germline V and J ends were trimmed by 6 bases and 4 bases, with 12 bases remaining between them. The CDR3 runs to 12 residues. The CDR3 is CACETGATEAFF. CDR3 DNA sequence: TGTGCCTGTGAGACCGGGGCCACTGAAGCTTTCTTT. The variable domain in full, with the rest retrieved from reference TRBV30 and TRBJ1-1, is SQTIHQWPATLVQPVGSPLSLECTVEGTSNPNLYWYRQAAGRGLQLLFYSVGIGQISSEVPQNLSASRPQDRQFILSSKKLLLSDSGFYLCACETGATEAFFGQGTRLTVV.

In its sample, this clone was seen once. This sequence joins TRBV29-1 and TRBJ2-2; D call uncertain. In germline, CDR1 is SQVTM, CDR2 ANQGSEA. With 7 bases removed from V and 1 base from J, the gap between germline ends came to 13 bases. The CDR3 loop spans 14 amino acids. Here the CDR3 reads CSDGSLVNTGELFF. As DNA, the CDR3 is TGCAGCGACGGGTCGTTAGTGAACACCGGGGAGCTGTTTTTT.

A few counts support this clone. In the same sample, other DNA sequences code for this CDR3. This chain links TRBV5-4 with TRBJ2-3; D remains ambiguous. CDR3 length: 12 amino acids. V shed 2 bases and J shed 0 bases, with 1 base lying between them. The germline V gene encodes CDR1 SGHNT and CDR2 YYREEE (reference sequence). The CDR3 bases are TGTGCCAGCAGCTTAAGCACAGATACGCAGTATTTT. Translation: CASSLSTDTQYF.

The genes are TRBV7-2 and TRBJ2-7; D gene unclear. The CDR3 has 14 residues. CDR1 and CDR2 (germline): SGHTA, FQGNSA. V dropped 4 bases and J dropped 0 bases, with 10 bases sitting between them. The CDR3 protein is CASSWDPSSYEQYF. CDR3 in DNA: TGTGCCAGCAGCTGGGATCCCAGCTCCTACGAGCAGTACTTC.

In its sample, this clone was seen a few times. The V call is TRBV30, the J call TRBJ1-1; D uncertain. The germline gives CDR1 GTSNPN, CDR2 SVGIG (reference sequence). Trimming took 0 bases from V and 1 from J, leaving 12 bases between them. The CDR3 loop spans 15 amino acids. For the CDR3, the DNA is TGTGCCTGGAGTGTTAGACCGGGCTCGAACACTGAAGCTTTCTTT. Translation gives CAWSVRPGSNTEAFF.

The V call is TRBV27, the J call TRBJ2-2; 7 bases are a match to TRBD1. Germline assignment: CDR1 MNHEY and CDR2 SMNVEV (reference sequence). The CDR3 is 16 residues long. With 1 base clipped from V and 7 bases from J, the junction kept 9 bases outside the gene matches. CDR3 loop: CASSLLDRSKGGELFF. CDR3 nucleotide sequence: TGTGCCAGCAGTTTATTGGACAGGTCGAAAGGCGGGGAGCTGTTTTTT.

The chain carries TRBV25-1 and TRBJ1-6; 7 bases match TRBD1. V lost 4 bases to trimming and J lost 6 bases; unmatched junction nucleotides: 9. Germline CDR1 is MGHDK and CDR2 is SYGVNS. CDR3 length equals 16 residues. The CDR3 region is CASSARTGESNSPLHF. The DNA for the CDR3 is TGTGCCAGCAGTGCCCGGACAGGAGAGAGTAATTCACCCCTCCACTTT.

A word on this clone: Sequence at one end of the junction differs from germline and may be a read error. This sequence joins TRBV2 and TRBJ2-5, with D possibly called TRBD1 or TRBD2 (5 bases each). This CDR3 spans 14 amino acids. The germline V gene encodes CDR1 SNHLY and CDR2 FYNNEI. CDR3 DNA sequence: TGTGTCAGCAGGGCTTGGGTCGAAGAGGGGACCCAGTACTTC. Translated: CVSRAWVEEGTQYF.

The rearrangement uses TRBV2 and TRBJ1-3; D is uncertain. The V and J ends lost 10 bases and 4 bases respectively, with 20 bases between them. The CDR3 contains 15 residues. The germline V gene encodes CDR1 SNHLY and CDR2 FYNNEI. The CDR3 sequence is CATAAEGLVGNTIYF. For the CDR3, the DNA is TGTGCCACCGCTGCAGAGGGCTTGGTCGGAAACACCATATATTTT.

The CDR3 is CAYKAGREQYF. Written as DNA, the CDR3 is TGTGCCTACAAGGCAGGACGCGAGCAGTACTTC. The rearrangement uses TRBV30 and TRBJ2-7; D remains unclear. From germline, CDR1 is GTSNPN and CDR2 SVGIG (reference sequence). The ends were cut back, 7 bases at V and 6 bases at J, with 13 bases in the middle. The CDR3 spans 11 residues. The whole variable domain, filled in from reference TRBV30 and TRBJ2-7, reads SQTIHQWPATLVQPVGSPLSLECTVEGTSNPNLYWYRQAAGRGLQLLFYSVGIGQISSEVPQNLSASRPQDRQFILSSKKLLLSDSGFYLCAYKAGREQYFGPGTRLTVT.

The V gene is TRBV29-1, the J gene TRBJ1-1; no reliable D call. This CDR3 is 13 amino acids long. The V end was cut by 7 bases, the J end by 3 bases, with 15 bases between. CDR1 SQVTM and CDR2 ANQGSEA come from the germline V gene. The CDR3 protein is CSGTLSPDTEAFF. Written as DNA, the CDR3 is TGCAGCGGAACACTGAGCCCGGACACTGAAGCTTTCTTT.